One and the same sample provided the 5 T cell receptor beta chains below, sequenced in a study of blood T cells in healthy people across ages. A sample-barcoded 5' primer and a J-beta primer mix were used in a second PCR of roughly 6 to 11 cycles. Each CDR3 protein is one row after TCRdb ran MiXCR on the 5' RACE reads. The sample records 1.5 million to 2 million distinct CDR3 sequences, about 50% being singletons. Sequences were obtained from blood. These receptors were collected from a middle-aged woman in good health.

J is TRBJ2-3 and V is TRBV9; TRBD2 matches at 9 bases. Trimming removed 3 bases from V and 1 base from J; junction bases left unmatched: 3. Germline lookup yields CDR1 SGDLS and CDR2 YYNGEE. This CDR3 comprises 15 residues. CDR3 protein: CASSEWTSGTDTQYF. The CDR3 nucleotides are TGTGCCAGCAGCGAGTGGACTAGCGGCACAGATACGCAGTATTTT.

The V gene is TRBV7-8, the J gene TRBJ1-5, with 8 positions matching TRBD1. Germline loops: CDR1 SGHVS, CDR2 FQNEAQ. The CDR3 is 17 amino acids. Germline trimming cut 5 bases from V and 7 bases from J; bases unmatched to any gene: 16. This chain's CDR3 is CASSPRQGWTSGQPQHF. Written as DNA, the CDR3 is TGTGCCAGCAGCCCACGACAGGGGTGGACCTCCGGGCAGCCCCAGCATTTT.

V gene TRBV7-2 combines with J gene TRBJ2-6; D not resolved. V lost 2 bases and J lost 0, with 14 bases in between. Germline CDR1 SGHTA, CDR2 FQGNSA. This CDR3 is 18 amino acids long. The CDR3 coding sequence is TGTGCCAGCAGCTTACTTCTATCAGGTGGCTCTGGGGCCAACGTCCTGACTTTC. Translating gives CASSLLLSGGSGANVLTF. Full variable domain (remainder filled in from reference TRBV7-2 and TRBJ2-6): GAGVSQSPSNKVTEKGKDVELRCDPISGHTALYWYRQSLGQGLEFLIYFQGNSAPDKSGLPSDRFSAERTGGSVSTLTIQRTQQEDSAVYLCASSLLLSGGSGANVLTFGAGSRLTVL.

The J gene is TRBJ2-7, the V gene TRBV6-5; tentatively, D is TRBD1 or TRBD2 (5 bases each). Trimming removed 5 bases at V and 6 bases at J, with 17 bases between. The germline V gene encodes CDR1 MNHEY and CDR2 SVGAGI. This CDR3 has 14 residues. CDR3 DNA sequence: TGTGCCAGCAGTCCTCGGGGCCCGGATCGCGAGCAGTACTTC. Translation: CASSPRGPDREQYF.

This clonotype was found a few times. V and J are TRBV4-3 and TRBJ2-3; 10 nucleotides agree with TRBD2. Germline V gene sequence: CDR1 LGHNA, CDR2 YSLEER. The CDR3 runs to 17 residues. V shed 1 base, J shed 2 bases, and the junction held 6 bases outside the gene matches. The CDR3 DNA reads TGCGCCAGCAGCCAAGGCGAGCTAGCGGGGGTCACAGATACGCAGTATTTT. Translated: CASSQGELAGVTDTQYF.